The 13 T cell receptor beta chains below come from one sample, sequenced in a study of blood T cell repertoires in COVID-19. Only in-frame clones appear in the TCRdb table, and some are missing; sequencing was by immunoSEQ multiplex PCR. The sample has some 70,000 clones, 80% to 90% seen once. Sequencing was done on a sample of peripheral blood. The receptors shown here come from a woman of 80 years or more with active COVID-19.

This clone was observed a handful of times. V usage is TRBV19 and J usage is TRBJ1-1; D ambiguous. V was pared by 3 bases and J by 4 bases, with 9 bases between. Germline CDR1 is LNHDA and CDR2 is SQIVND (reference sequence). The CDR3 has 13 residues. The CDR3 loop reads CASSILAGTEAFF. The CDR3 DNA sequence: TGTGCCAGTAGTATCCTGGCGGGCACTGAAGCTTTCTTT.

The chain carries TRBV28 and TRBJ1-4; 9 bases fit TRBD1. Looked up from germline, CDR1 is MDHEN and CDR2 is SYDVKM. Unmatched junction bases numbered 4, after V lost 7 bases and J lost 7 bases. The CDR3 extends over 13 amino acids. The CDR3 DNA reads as TGTGCCAGCACCGGGACAGGGTTTGAAAAACTGTTTTTT. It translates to CASTGTGFEKLFF.

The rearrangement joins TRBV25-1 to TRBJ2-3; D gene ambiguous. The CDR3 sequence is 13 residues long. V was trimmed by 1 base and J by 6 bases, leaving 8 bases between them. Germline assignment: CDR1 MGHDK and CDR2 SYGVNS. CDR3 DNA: TGTGCCAGCAGTGAATTTCCCGGTGATACGCAGTATTTT. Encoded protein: CASSEFPGDTQYF.

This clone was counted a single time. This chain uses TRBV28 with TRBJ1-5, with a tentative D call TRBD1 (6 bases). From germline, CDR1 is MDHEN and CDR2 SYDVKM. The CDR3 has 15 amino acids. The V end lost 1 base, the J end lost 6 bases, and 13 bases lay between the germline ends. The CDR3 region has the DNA TGTGCCAGCAGTTTATTGGGCAGGGGTGGTCAGCCCCAGCATTTT. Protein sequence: CASSLLGRGGQPQHF. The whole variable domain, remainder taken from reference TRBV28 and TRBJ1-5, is DVKVTQSSRYLVKRTGEKVFLECVQDMDHENMFWYRQDPGLGLRLIYFSYDVKMKEKGDIPEGYSVSREKKERFSLILESASTNQTSMYLCASSLLGRGGQPQHFGDGTRLSIL.

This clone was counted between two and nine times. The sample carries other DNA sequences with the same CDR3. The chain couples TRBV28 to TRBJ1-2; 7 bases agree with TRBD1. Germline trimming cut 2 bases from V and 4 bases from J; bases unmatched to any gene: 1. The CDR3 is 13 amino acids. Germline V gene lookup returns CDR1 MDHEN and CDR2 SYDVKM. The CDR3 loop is CASSLRDSYGYTF. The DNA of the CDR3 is TGTGCCAGCAGTTTAAGGGACAGCTATGGCTACACCTTC.

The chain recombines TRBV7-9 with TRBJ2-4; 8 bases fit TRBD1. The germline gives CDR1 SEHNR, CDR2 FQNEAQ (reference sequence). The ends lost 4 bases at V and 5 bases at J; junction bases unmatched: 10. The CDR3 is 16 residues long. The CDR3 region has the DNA TGTGCCAGCAGCTCCCGGTGGACAGGGAGTGAAAACATTCAGTACTTC. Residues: CASSSRWTGSENIQYF.

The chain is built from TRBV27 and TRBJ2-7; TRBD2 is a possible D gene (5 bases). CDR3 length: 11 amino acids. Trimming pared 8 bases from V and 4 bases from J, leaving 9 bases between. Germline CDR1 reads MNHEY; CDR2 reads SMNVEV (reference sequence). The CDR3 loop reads CASRGRYEQYF. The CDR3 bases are TGTGCCAGCCGCGGGCGGTACGAGCAGTACTTC.

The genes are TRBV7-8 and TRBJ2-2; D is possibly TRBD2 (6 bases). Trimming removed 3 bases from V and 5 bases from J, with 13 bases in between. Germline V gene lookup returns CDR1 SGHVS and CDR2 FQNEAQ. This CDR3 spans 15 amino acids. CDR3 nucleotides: TGTGCCAGCAGCTTTACGGGAGTAGGAACCGGGGAGCTGTTTTTT. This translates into CASSFTGVGTGELFF.

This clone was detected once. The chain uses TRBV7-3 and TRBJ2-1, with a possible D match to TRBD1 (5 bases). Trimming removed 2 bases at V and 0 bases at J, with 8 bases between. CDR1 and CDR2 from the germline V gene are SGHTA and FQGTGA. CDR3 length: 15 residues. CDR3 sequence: CASSLQGSSYNEQFF. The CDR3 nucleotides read TGTGCCAGCAGCTTACAGGGTAGCTCCTACAATGAGCAGTTCTTC.

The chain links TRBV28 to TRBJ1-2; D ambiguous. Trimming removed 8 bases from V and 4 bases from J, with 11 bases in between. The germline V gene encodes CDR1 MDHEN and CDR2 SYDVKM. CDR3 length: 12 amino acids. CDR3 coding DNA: TGTGCCAGCGGTGGTCGGTCCTATGGCTACACCTTC. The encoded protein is CASGGRSYGYTF.

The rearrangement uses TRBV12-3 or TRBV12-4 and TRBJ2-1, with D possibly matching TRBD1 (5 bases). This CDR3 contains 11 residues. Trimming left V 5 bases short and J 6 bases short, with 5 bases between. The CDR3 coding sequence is TGTGCCAGCAGTAGGGGCAATGAGCAGTTCTTC. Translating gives CASSRGNEQFF.

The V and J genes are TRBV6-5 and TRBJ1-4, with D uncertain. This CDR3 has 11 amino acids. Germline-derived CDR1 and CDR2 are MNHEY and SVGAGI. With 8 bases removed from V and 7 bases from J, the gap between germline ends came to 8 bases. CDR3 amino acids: CASLSGEKLFF. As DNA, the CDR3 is TGTGCCAGCCTCAGTGGTGAAAAACTGTTTTTT.

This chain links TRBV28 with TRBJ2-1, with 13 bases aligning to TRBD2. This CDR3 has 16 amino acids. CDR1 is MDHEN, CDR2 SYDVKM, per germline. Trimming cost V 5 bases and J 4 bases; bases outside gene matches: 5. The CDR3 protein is CASSPGTSGAYNEQFF. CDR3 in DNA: TGTGCCAGCAGTCCCGGGACTAGCGGGGCTTACAATGAGCAGTTCTTC.